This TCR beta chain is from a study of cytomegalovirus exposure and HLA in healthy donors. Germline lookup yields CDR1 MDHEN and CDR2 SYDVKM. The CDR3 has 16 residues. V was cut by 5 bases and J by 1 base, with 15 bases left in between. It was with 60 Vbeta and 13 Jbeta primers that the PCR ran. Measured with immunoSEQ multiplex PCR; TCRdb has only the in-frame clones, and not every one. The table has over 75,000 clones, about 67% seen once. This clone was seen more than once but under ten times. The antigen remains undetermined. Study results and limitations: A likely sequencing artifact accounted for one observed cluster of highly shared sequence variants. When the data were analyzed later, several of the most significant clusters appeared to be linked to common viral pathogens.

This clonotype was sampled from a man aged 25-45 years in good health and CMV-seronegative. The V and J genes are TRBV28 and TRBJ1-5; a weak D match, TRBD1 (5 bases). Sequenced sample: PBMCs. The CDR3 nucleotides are TGTGCCAGCAGTCCAATTGGACGGGGGAGCAATCAGCCCCAGCATTTT. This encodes CASSPIGRGSNQPQHF.